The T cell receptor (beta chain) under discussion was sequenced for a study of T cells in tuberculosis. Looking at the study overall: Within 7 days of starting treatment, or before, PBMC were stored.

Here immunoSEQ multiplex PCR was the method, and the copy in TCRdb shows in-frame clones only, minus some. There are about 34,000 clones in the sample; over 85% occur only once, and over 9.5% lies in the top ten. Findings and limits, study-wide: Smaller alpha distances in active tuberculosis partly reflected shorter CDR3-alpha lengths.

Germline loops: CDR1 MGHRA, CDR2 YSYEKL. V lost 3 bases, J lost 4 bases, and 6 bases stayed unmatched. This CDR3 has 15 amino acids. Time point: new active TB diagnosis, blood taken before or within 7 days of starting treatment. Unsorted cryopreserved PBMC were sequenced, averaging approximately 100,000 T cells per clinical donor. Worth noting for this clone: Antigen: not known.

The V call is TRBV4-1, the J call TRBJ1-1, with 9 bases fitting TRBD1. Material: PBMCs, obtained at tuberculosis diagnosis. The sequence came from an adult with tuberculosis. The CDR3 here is CASSHSPDRGTEAFF. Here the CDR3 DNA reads TGCGCCAGCAGCCATTCCCCGGACAGGGGCACTGAAGCTTTCTTT.